The next 20 T cell receptor beta chains were all read from a single sample in a study of shared clonotypes between healthy human individuals. Libraries were prepared by immunoSEQ multiplex PCR; TCRdb keeps only in-frame clonotypes and omits some of them. The sample lists over a million clones, around 75% occurring once. The sequenced sample was memory CD4+ T cells sorted from blood. As to subset: CD45RA-negative fraction. These receptors all come from a man younger than 35 in good health.

The gene calls are TRBV5-1 and TRBJ2-3; D call uncertain. CDR1 is SGHRS and CDR2 is YFSETQ in the germline V gene. The V end was cut by 0 bases, the J end by 4 bases, with 9 bases between. The length of the CDR3 is 14 residues. This CDR3 reads CASSLEIQPDTQYF. The CDR3 nucleotides read TGCGCCAGCAGCTTGGAAATACAGCCAGATACGCAGTATTTT.

Comment on this clone: Other DNA sequences in this sample translate to the same CDR3. The genes are TRBV9 and TRBJ2-1; possible D gene TRBD2, 5 bases. Trimming took 0 bases from V and 4 from J, leaving 11 bases between them. The CDR3 runs 15 residues. Germline CDR1 SGDLS, CDR2 YYNGEE. CDR3: CASSVESGSYNEQFF. The CDR3 coding sequence is TGTGCCAGCAGCGTAGAGAGCGGATCATACAATGAGCAGTTCTTC.

The chain joins TRBV4-1 to TRBJ1-4, with D hard to call. There are 15 residues in the CDR3. Trimming left V 2 bases short and J 5 bases short, with 12 bases between. Germline lookup yields CDR1 MGHRA and CDR2 YSYEKL. CDR3 protein: CASSQLAGSNEKLFF. The CDR3 region has the DNA TGCGCCAGCAGCCAACTGGCAGGTTCCAATGAAAAACTGTTTTTT.

This clone appeared a few times. V is TRBV27 and J is TRBJ2-1, with D possibly matching TRBD2 (6 bases). The CDR3 contains 13 residues. Germline-derived CDR1 and CDR2 are MNHEY and SMNVEV (reference sequence). V lost 6 bases and J 9 bases, leaving 15 bases between the germline ends. CDR3 amino acids: CASRMSTGGEQFF. As DNA, the CDR3 is TGTGCCAGCAGAATGTCCACCGGGGGTGAGCAGTTCTTC.

The V gene is TRBV6-5, the J gene TRBJ2-7, with 11 nucleotides matching TRBD2. The CDR3 extends over 16 amino acids. V gave up 4 bases and J gave up 3 bases; unmatched junction bases: 8. Germline V CDR1 and CDR2: MNHEY, SVGAGI. The CDR3 protein is CASSSARLAGGYEQYF. DNA for the CDR3: TGTGCCAGCAGTTCCGCACGGCTAGCGGGGGGCTACGAGCAGTACTTC.

About this clone itself: A much larger clone is a single base away; this may be a read error. The chain combines TRBV5-5 with TRBJ2-7, with 13 bases aligning to TRBD2. The CDR3 extends over 15 amino acids. V shed 4 bases and J 3 bases; nucleotides not matched to a gene: 4. Germline CDR1 is SGHKS and CDR2 is YYEKEE (reference sequence). CDR3 DNA: TGTGCCAGCAGCACGGGACTAGCGGGGATCTACGAGCAGTACTTC. Protein product: CASSTGLAGIYEQYF.

This clone has a handful of counts. The V and J genes are TRBV2 and TRBJ1-1; possibly TRBD1 for D (5 bases). Germline values: CDR1 SNHLY, CDR2 FYNNEI. V lost 7 bases and J 4 bases, leaving 13 bases between the germline ends. The CDR3 is made up of 13 amino acids. The CDR3 spells CASIPNGATEAFF. The CDR3 DNA is TGTGCCAGCATTCCTAACGGGGCCACTGAAGCTTTCTTT.

The chain joins TRBV15 to TRBJ2-2; 7 positions match TRBD1. Germline V gene lookup returns CDR1 LNHNV and CDR2 YYDKDF (reference sequence). J gave up 5 bases and V 5 bases, and 8 bases lay outside the gene matches. This CDR3 is built from 15 residues. CDR3 residues: CATSPQGQLTGELFF. The CDR3 DNA reads as TGTGCCACCAGCCCCCAGGGACAGCTTACCGGGGAGCTGTTTTTT.

The rearrangement uses TRBV28 and TRBJ1-1; unclear D gene. V was trimmed by 7 bases and J by 5 bases, leaving 14 bases between them. CDR3 length: 13 amino acids. In germline, CDR1 is MDHEN, CDR2 SYDVKM. The CDR3 DNA follows: TGTGCCAGCATGGCCGCCTCCCAAACTGAAGCTTTCTTT. Encoded protein: CASMAASQTEAFF.

This chain links TRBV28 with TRBJ2-7; D gene ambiguous. Germline V gene sequence: CDR1 MDHEN, CDR2 SYDVKM. Trimming took 3 bases from V and 7 from J, leaving 10 bases between them. This CDR3 comprises 12 residues. CDR3 nucleotide sequence: TGTGCCAGCAGTTTCCCCGTAGGAGAGCAGTACTTC. Amino acid sequence: CASSFPVGEQYF.

The CDR3 loop is CASSEMRPGLMNTEAFF. The CDR3 bases are TGTGCCAGCAGTGAAATGAGACCGGGACTTATGAACACTGAAGCTTTCTTT. The chain has TRBV6-1 and TRBJ1-1; maybe TRBD1 (5 bases). Deletions cut 2 bases from V and 0 bases from J, with 16 bases between. Germline V lookup: CDR1 MNHNS, CDR2 SASEGT. This CDR3 is 17 amino acids long.

The V and J genes are TRBV6-1 and TRBJ2-2; D unclear. The CDR3 spans 12 residues. V lost 2 bases, J lost 11 bases, and 9 bases lay in between. Germline V gene lookup returns CDR1 MNHNS and CDR2 SASEGT. DNA for the CDR3: TGTGCCAGCAGTGAAAATGGGTCCGAGCTGTTTTTT. Translation gives CASSENGSELFF.

The chain employs TRBV5-1 and TRBJ2-7; possibly TRBD1 for D (6 bases). The CDR3 runs to 16 residues. From germline, CDR1 is SGHRS and CDR2 YFSETQ. The germline V and J ends were trimmed by 0 bases and 6 bases, with 19 bases remaining between them. The CDR3 DNA reads as TGCGCCAGCAGCTTGGAGGGCGCAGGGGCTACGTTCGAGCAGTACTTC. Amino acids: CASSLEGAGATFEQYF.

This clone was seen only a few times. The gene calls are TRBV7-9 and TRBJ1-3; D not certain. CDR1 and CDR2 (germline): SEHNR, FQNEAQ (reference sequence). Between the trimmed V and J ends, which lost 5 bases and 0 bases, there was a span of 11 bases. There are 15 residues in the CDR3. CDR3 DNA: TGTGCCAGCAGCCTTATCTGGGGCTCTGGAAACACCATATATTTT. Protein: CASSLIWGSGNTIYF. The complete variable domain, with remaining parts taken from reference TRBV7-9 and TRBJ1-3, reads DTGVSQNPRHKITKRGQNVTFRCDPISEHNRLYWYRQTLGQGPEFLTYFQNEAQLEKSRLLSDRFSAERPKGSFSTLEIQRTEQGDSAMYLCASSLIWGSGNTIYFGEGSWLTVV.

V and J are TRBV19 and TRBJ1-2; D perhaps matches TRBD1 (5 bases). In germline, CDR1 is LNHDA, CDR2 SQIVND (reference sequence). The CDR3 extends over 11 amino acids. V lost 9 bases, J lost 4 bases, and 9 bases lay in between. The CDR3 sequence is CASREGYGYTF. Here the CDR3 DNA reads TGTGCCAGCAGGGAGGGCTATGGCTACACCTTC.

The J gene is TRBJ2-3, the V gene TRBV9, with a weak D call TRBD2 (6 bases). Trimming took 4 bases from V and 1 from J, leaving 10 bases between them. Germline CDR1 SGDLS, CDR2 YYNGEE. The CDR3 runs to 14 residues. The CDR3 coding sequence is TGTGCCAGCAGCCCCGGGACTCGCACAGATACGCAGTATTTT. It yields the protein CASSPGTRTDTQYF. The full variable domain, with the rest looked up from reference TRBV9 and TRBJ2-3, is DSGVTQTPKHLITATGQRVTLRCSPRSGDLSVYWYQQSLDQGLQFLIQYYNGEERAKGNILERFSAQQFPDLHSELNLSSLELGDSALYFCASSPGTRTDTQYFGPGTRLTVL.

The chain is built from TRBV19 and TRBJ1-5, with 11 bases aligning to TRBD1. The CDR3 covers 16 residues. CDR1 and CDR2 from the germline V gene are LNHDA and SQIVND (reference sequence). Germline trimming cut 3 bases from V and 4 bases from J; bases unmatched to any gene: 5. CDR3 DNA: TGTGCCAGTAGTATTTTGGGGACAGGGGGGAATCAGCCCCAGCATTTT. Encoded protein: CASSILGTGGNQPQHF.

Only a few counts were recorded for this clone. The gene calls are TRBV27 and TRBJ2-4; 11 bases are a match to TRBD2. The germline V gene has CDR1 MNHEY and CDR2 SMNVEV (reference sequence). V lost 7 bases and J lost 3; bases outside the gene matches: 14. CDR3 length equals 18 residues. The CDR3 is CASKRTSGPGPGKNIQYF. The CDR3 region has the DNA TGTGCCAGCAAACGGACTAGCGGGCCGGGGCCGGGCAAAAACATTCAGTACTTC.

V usage is TRBV5-1 and J usage is TRBJ2-7; TRBD1 matches 8 bases. Losses at the gene ends were 4 bases for V and 6 bases for J; bases not matched to a gene: 9. Germline lookup yields CDR1 SGHRS and CDR2 YFSETQ. This CDR3 contains 14 residues. The DNA of the CDR3 is TGCGCCAGCAGCCCGGACAGGGTGGGGCTCGAGCAGTACTTC. Translating it yields CASSPDRVGLEQYF.

This clone was found once. CDR3 in amino acids: CASSPSPPGLAGLLDNEQFF. CDR3 DNA sequence: TGTGCCAGTAGTCCAAGCCCCCCCGGACTAGCGGGGCTACTAGACAATGAGCAGTTCTTC. This chain uses TRBV19 with TRBJ2-1, with 12 bases fitting TRBD2. The CDR3 is 20 amino acids. The germline gives CDR1 LNHDA, CDR2 SQIVND (reference sequence). V shed 5 bases and J 5 bases; nucleotides not matched to a gene: 19.